The 27 T cell receptor beta chains given below trace back to one sample, sequenced in a study of cytomegalovirus exposure and HLA in healthy donors. With 60 Vbeta and 13 Jbeta primers, the PCR was carried out. Assay: immunoSEQ multiplex PCR; the TCRdb copy retains only in-frame clones and omits some. The sample yields about 160,000 clones, of which the top ten take up 1.3%. The sample taken for sequencing was PBMCs. The receptor source for this set is a woman in her sixties in good health and CMV-seronegative.

The chain recombines TRBV5-4 with TRBJ2-7, with 7 nucleotides matching TRBD1. There are 20 residues in the CDR3. Germline V gives CDR1 SGHNT, CDR2 YYREEE (reference sequence). Trimming took 4 bases from V and 3 from J; bases not matched to a gene: 25. CDR3 coding DNA: TGTGCCAGCAGCCCCGGGGACGACAGGGTTTTAACCTTGGGCTACTACGAGCAGTACTTC. It yields the protein CASSPGDDRVLTLGYYEQYF.

The chain links TRBV28 to TRBJ2-1; 13 bases map to TRBD2. CDR1 MDHEN and CDR2 SYDVKM come from the germline V gene. Unmatched junction bases numbered 11, after V lost 6 bases and J lost 6 bases. The CDR3 consists of 17 residues. In nucleotides, the CDR3 is TGTGCCAGCAGCAGTCTCCAACTAGCGGGAGGGGTCAATGAGCAGTTCTTC. It codes for CASSSLQLAGGVNEQFF.

The chain carries TRBV7-3 and TRBJ2-3, with TRBD2 matching over 8 bases. The CDR3 contains 16 residues. Trimming cost V 2 bases and J 2 bases; bases outside gene matches: 6. Germline CDR1 and CDR2: SGHTA and FQGTGA. CDR3 DNA: TGTGCCAGCAGCTTAGGAGTAGCGGGGACCACAGATACGCAGTATTTT. It translates to CASSLGVAGTTDTQYF.

The rearrangement uses TRBV4-3 and TRBJ1-1; D is uncertain. The CDR3 loop spans 15 amino acids. With 0 bases removed from V and 1 base from J, the gap between germline ends came to 9 bases. CDR1 and CDR2 from the germline V gene are LGHNA and YSLEER. CDR3 sequence: CASSQDLGRNTEAFF. The CDR3 nucleotides read TGCGCCAGCAGCCAAGATCTGGGCAGGAACACTGAAGCTTTCTTT.

V is TRBV5-6 and J is TRBJ2-1; possibly TRBD2 for D (5 bases). With 1 base removed from V and 12 bases from J, the gap between germline ends came to 11 bases. Germline loops: CDR1 SGHDT, CDR2 YYEEEE. This CDR3 is 12 amino acids long. CDR3 DNA sequence: TGTGCCAGCAGCTTGTCGAGCCGGGGGCAGTTCTTC. Amino acids: CASSLSSRGQFF.

The J gene is TRBJ2-1, the V gene TRBV27, with TRBD2 matching 8 bases. The germline V gene encodes CDR1 MNHEY and CDR2 SMNVEV (reference sequence). The CDR3 contains 15 residues. J was trimmed by 3 bases and V by 2 bases; bases with no gene match: 3. The CDR3 loop is CASSLRSGGYNEQFF. In nucleotides, the CDR3 is TGTGCCAGCAGTTTAAGGAGCGGGGGCTACAATGAGCAGTTCTTC.

The V and J genes are TRBV2 and TRBJ2-1; 9 bases are a match to TRBD1. The germline CDR1 and CDR2 sequences are SNHLY and FYNNEI. V was clipped by 7 bases and J by 8 bases; unmatched bases: 6. The CDR3 runs 13 residues. DNA for the CDR3: TGTGCCAGCACTACAGACAGGGGGGATGAGCAGTTCTTC. Encoded protein: CASTTDRGDEQFF.

DNA of the CDR3: TGTGCCAGCAGCTTAGTTAGGGGAGATACGCAGTATTTT. Translating it yields CASSLVRGDTQYF. The rearrangement uses TRBV11-2 and TRBJ2-3, with a tentative D call TRBD1 (5 bases). The germline CDR1 and CDR2 sequences are SGHAT and FQNNGV. The CDR3 runs to 13 residues. The V gene lost 1 base and the J gene lost 5 bases, with 7 bases spanning the gap.

This sequence joins TRBV9 and TRBJ2-1; a possible D gene is TRBD2 (6 bases). V was pared by 0 bases and J by 7 bases, with 14 bases between. This CDR3 region has 15 residues. Germline CDR1 is SGDLS and CDR2 is YYNGEE. CDR3 nucleotides: TGTGCCAGCAGCGTAGGGCGGGAAGTGAGAAATGAGCAGTTCTTC. It yields the protein CASSVGREVRNEQFF.

The chain combines TRBV19 with TRBJ1-5, with D tentatively TRBD1 (5 bases). In germline, CDR1 is LNHDA, CDR2 SQIVND (reference sequence). V lost 3 bases, J lost 1 base, and 10 bases lay in between. The CDR3 extends over 15 amino acids. The DNA of the CDR3 is TGTGCCAGTAGTATTCAGACAGTCAGCAATCAGCCCCAGCATTTT. It codes for CASSIQTVSNQPQHF.

The rearrangement joins TRBV30 to TRBJ1-5; 7 nucleotides line up with TRBD1. The CDR3 contains 14 residues. Unmatched junction bases numbered 4, after V lost 0 bases and J lost 5 bases. The germline CDR1 and CDR2 sequences are GTSNPN and SVGIG (reference sequence). The CDR3 DNA sequence: TGTGCCTGGAGTGTACTCCAGGGGGATCAGCCCCAGCATTTT. Its protein product is CAWSVLQGDQPQHF.

As DNA, the CDR3 is TGCGCCAGCAGCTCCGGACTAGCGGGGGACTACGAGCAGTACTTC. It specifies CASSSGLAGDYEQYF. The chain employs TRBV5-1 and TRBJ2-7; TRBD2 matches at 13 bases. V lost 3 bases and J lost 3; bases outside the gene matches: 3. Germline V gene data show CDR1 as SGHRS and CDR2 as YFSETQ. The CDR3 consists of 15 residues.

J is TRBJ1-1 and V is TRBV11-1, with D possibly matching TRBD1 (5 bases). The germline V gene has CDR1 SGHAT and CDR2 FQDESV (reference sequence). Between the trimmed V and J ends, which lost 7 bases and 0 bases, there was a span of 18 bases. The CDR3 consists of 16 residues. In nucleotides, the CDR3 is TGTGCCAGCACCCGGGGGACGGGACTCATGAACACTGAAGCTTTCTTT. Residues: CASTRGTGLMNTEAFF.

V usage is TRBV6-5 and J usage is TRBJ1-2; D is uncertain. From germline, CDR1 is MNHEY and CDR2 SVGAGI. Trimming cost V 2 bases and J 1 base, with 11 bases left between them. This CDR3 region has 15 residues. As DNA, the CDR3 is TGTGCCAGCAGTTACGATAATCCGGGTAACTATGGCTACACCTTC. Translated, it gives CASSYDNPGNYGYTF.

V is TRBV6-6 and J is TRBJ2-5; D may be TRBD1 (6 bases). Per germline, CDR1 MNHNY and CDR2 SVGAGI (reference sequence). The V end lost 0 bases, the J end lost 5 bases, and 10 bases lay between the germline ends. The CDR3 spans 14 residues. CDR3 nucleotides: TGTGCCAGCAGTTACTCCAGGGGTTTTGAGACCCAGTACTTC. Translated: CASSYSRGFETQYF.

The chain employs TRBV27 and TRBJ1-2, with no clear D. Germline V gene lookup returns CDR1 MNHEY and CDR2 SMNVEV (reference sequence). The CDR3 spans 12 residues. Trimming removed 6 bases at V and 6 bases at J, with 11 bases between. The CDR3 reads CASRYGLDGYTF. The CDR3 DNA sequence: TGTGCCAGCAGATACGGTCTTGATGGCTACACCTTC.

The chain couples TRBV7-8 to TRBJ2-5, with D possibly matching TRBD1 (5 bases). The germline V and J ends were trimmed by 5 bases and 7 bases, with 11 bases remaining between them. Germline V lookup: CDR1 SGHVS, CDR2 FQNEAQ. This CDR3 has 12 residues. DNA of the CDR3: TGTGCCAGCAGCCGGTCTAGGGGGACCCAGTACTTC. This sequence encodes CASSRSRGTQYF. The variable domain in full, completed from reference TRBV7-8 and TRBJ2-5, reads GAGVSQSPRYKVAKRGQDVALRCDPISGHVSLFWYQQALGQGPEFLTYFQNEAQLDKSGLPSDRFFAERPEGSVSTLKIQRTQQEDSAVYLCASSRSRGTQYFGPGTRLLVL.

The CDR3 reads CASSYRDRGTSPLHF. Here the CDR3 DNA reads TGTGCCAGCAGCTACCGGGACAGGGGGACTTCACCCCTCCACTTT. The J gene is TRBJ1-6, the V gene TRBV9, with 11 bases lining up with TRBD1. V was clipped by 4 bases and J by 9 bases; unmatched bases: 6. CDR1 is SGDLS, CDR2 YYNGEE, per germline. The CDR3 contains 15 residues.

The chain combines TRBV5-1 with TRBJ2-3, with D perhaps TRBD1 (5 bases). CDR1 and CDR2 from the germline V gene are SGHRS and YFSETQ. V lost 0 bases, J lost 0 bases, and 11 bases lay in between. The CDR3 covers 16 residues. In DNA, the CDR3 is TGCGCCAGCAGCTTGGAGCAGGGTACTAGCACAGATACGCAGTATTTT. Encoded protein: CASSLEQGTSTDTQYF.

This chain joins TRBV7-3 and TRBJ2-7; 9 positions match TRBD1. The germline gives CDR1 SGHTA, CDR2 FQGTGA. The CDR3 consists of 15 residues. The junction had 7 bases not matched to a gene; V was cut back by 2 bases and J by 5 bases. The CDR3 loop is CASSLFPGTGNEQYF. The CDR3 DNA follows: TGTGCCAGCAGCTTATTTCCCGGGACAGGGAACGAGCAGTACTTC.

The chain recombines TRBV5-5 with TRBJ1-6; 8 bases fit TRBD1. The CDR3 is 15 amino acids. The V gene end was trimmed by 4 bases and the J gene end by 6 bases; junction bases not matched to a gene: 6. From germline, CDR1 is SGHKS and CDR2 YYEKEE (reference sequence). The DNA of the CDR3 is TGTGCCAGCAGCGGGTGGACAGGGATTAATTCACCCCTCCACTTT. The encoded protein is CASSGWTGINSPLHF.

This chain joins TRBV5-4 and TRBJ1-4; 7 nucleotides line up with TRBD1. Unmatched junction bases numbered 6, after V lost 4 bases and J lost 6 bases. The CDR3 is made up of 14 amino acids. Germline-derived CDR1 and CDR2 are SGHNT and YYREEE (reference sequence). This CDR3 reads CASSDRDSDEKLFF. The CDR3 DNA reads as TGTGCCAGCAGCGACCGGGACAGTGATGAAAAACTGTTTTTT.

The rearrangement links TRBV18 to TRBJ1-5, with 9 nucleotides matching TRBD1. This CDR3 has 16 amino acids. Germline values: CDR1 KGHSH, CDR2 LQKENI. V gave up 6 bases and J gave up 6 bases; unmatched junction bases: 12. In nucleotides, the CDR3 is TGTGCCAGCTCTCTCCGGGACAGGGAAAAAGGTCAGCCCCAGCATTTT. Translated: CASSLRDREKGQPQHF.

The chain is built from TRBV7-3 and TRBJ2-5; TRBD2 matches 9 bases. Germline values: CDR1 SGHTA, CDR2 FQGTGA. Unmatched junction bases numbered 12, after V lost 5 bases and J lost 2 bases. CDR3 length equals 17 residues. CDR3 protein: CASSQGVSGGIQETQYF. Here the CDR3 DNA reads TGTGCCAGCAGCCAAGGGGTTAGCGGGGGAATACAAGAGACCCAGTACTTC.

This sequence joins TRBV19 and TRBJ1-5, with no clear D. The CDR3 contains 14 residues. V was clipped by 5 bases and J by 0 bases, with 8 bases between them. The germline V gene has CDR1 LNHDA and CDR2 SQIVND (reference sequence). Here the CDR3 reads CASSWAYSNQPQHF. The DNA for the CDR3 is TGTGCCAGTAGTTGGGCTTATAGCAATCAGCCCCAGCATTTT. Complete variable domain (other parts from reference TRBV19 and TRBJ1-5): DGGITQSPKYLFRKEGQNVTLSCEQNLNHDAMYWYRQDPGQGLRLIYYSQIVNDFQKGDIAEGYSVSREKKESFPLTVTSAQKNPTAFYLCASSWAYSNQPQHFGDGTRLSIL.

This sequence joins TRBV19 and TRBJ2-7, with D tentatively TRBD1 (5 bases). CDR1 is LNHDA, CDR2 SQIVND, per germline (reference sequence). Trimming stripped 6 bases from V and 6 bases from J, with 30 bases between. The CDR3 covers 18 residues. The CDR3 nucleotides are TGTGCCAGTAGCGATCACCCCCCTCGCCAGGGCCGACCCAGCGAGCAGTACTTC. Encoded protein: CASSDHPPRQGRPSEQYF.

The J gene is TRBJ1-2, the V gene TRBV2, with 7 bases fitting TRBD1. The CDR3 is 15 residues long. Trimming cost V 6 bases and J 5 bases; bases outside gene matches: 12. Germline assignment: CDR1 SNHLY and CDR2 FYNNEI. The CDR3 is CASSLDRESRYGYTF. CDR3 coding DNA: TGTGCCAGCAGCCTAGACAGGGAATCACGGTATGGCTACACCTTC.